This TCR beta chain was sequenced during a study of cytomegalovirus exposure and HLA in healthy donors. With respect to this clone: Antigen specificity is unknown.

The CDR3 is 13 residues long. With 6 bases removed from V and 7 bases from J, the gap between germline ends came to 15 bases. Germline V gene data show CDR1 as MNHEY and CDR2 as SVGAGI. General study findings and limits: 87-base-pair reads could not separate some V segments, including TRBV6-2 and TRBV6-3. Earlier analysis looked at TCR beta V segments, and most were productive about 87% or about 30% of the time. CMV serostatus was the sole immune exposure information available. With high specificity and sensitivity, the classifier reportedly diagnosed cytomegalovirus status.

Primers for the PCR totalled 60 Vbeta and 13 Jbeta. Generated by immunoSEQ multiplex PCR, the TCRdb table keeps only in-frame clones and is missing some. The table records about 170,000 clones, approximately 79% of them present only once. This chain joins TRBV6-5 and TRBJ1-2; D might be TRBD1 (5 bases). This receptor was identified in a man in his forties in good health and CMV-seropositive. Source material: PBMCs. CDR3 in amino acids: CASSPEPGFGYTF. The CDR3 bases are TGTGCCAGCAGCCCCGAACCAGGGTTTGGCTACACCTTC.